The 28 T cell receptor beta chains in this list originate from one sample, sequenced in a study of early T cells in non-severe SARS-CoV-2 infection. In TCRdb, the 5' RACE reads were re-called with MiXCR into one record per CDR3 protein. The sample has 86,000 or so distinct CDR3 sequences, less than 8% seen once; the top ten hold about 7.5%. The sample was whole blood. The receptors were gathered from an adult who was a healthcare worker with PCR-confirmed SARS-CoV-2 infection or an uninfected control (not recorded which).

This clonotype occurred a few times. The chain combines TRBV6-2 or TRBV6-3 with TRBJ2-7, with TRBD1 identical over 8 bases. In germline, CDR1 is MNHEY, CDR2 SVGEGT. This CDR3 is built from 13 residues. V gave up 6 bases and J gave up 4 bases; unmatched junction bases: 5. This CDR3 reads CASRTGVRYEQYF. The CDR3 bases are TGTGCCAGCAGGACAGGGGTCAGGTACGAGCAGTACTTC.

This clonotype was picked up many times. This chain joins TRBV18 and TRBJ1-2; 9 nucleotides agree with TRBD1. The CDR3 spans 14 residues. CDR1 is KGHSH and CDR2 is LQKENI in the germline V gene. The trim removed 5 bases at V and 4 bases at J, leaving 5 bases unmatched. The CDR3 spells CASSVGTGIYGYTF. The CDR3 nucleotides are TGTGCCAGCTCAGTTGGGACAGGGATCTATGGCTACACCTTC.

J is TRBJ1-5 and V is TRBV5-1; D not resolved. CDR3 length: 15 residues. V lost 6 bases and J 1 base, leaving 14 bases between the germline ends. The germline V gene encodes CDR1 SGHRS and CDR2 YFSETQ. CDR3 DNA: TGCGCCAGCAAGGAGGCGGCGGGGAGCAATCAGCCCCAGCATTTT. Its protein is CASKEAAGSNQPQHF.

This clonotype showed up many times. This chain uses TRBV14 with TRBJ2-1; D remains ambiguous. The V end was cut by 1 base, the J end by 9 bases, with 16 bases between. Germline V gene lookup returns CDR1 SGHDN and CDR2 FVKESK. CDR3 length equals 15 residues. The CDR3 loop reads CASSQVNVNLGEQFF. The CDR3 DNA sequence: TGTGCCAGCAGCCAAGTTAACGTAAATTTGGGTGAGCAGTTCTTC.

This clonotype has just a few counts. This chain joins TRBV7-2 and TRBJ2-1; a weak D match, TRBD2 (6 bases). CDR1 and CDR2 (germline): SGHTA, FQGNSA. There are 15 residues in the CDR3. V dropped 3 bases and J dropped 8 bases, with 17 bases sitting between them. CDR3 sequence reads: CASSLRASVTYEQFF. The CDR3 bases are TGTGCCAGCAGCTTGCGGGCTAGCGTTACCTATGAGCAGTTCTTC.

This clonotype was found many times. The chain combines TRBV25-1 with TRBJ2-7; TRBD2 matches 14 bases. Germline V gene lookup returns CDR1 MGHDK and CDR2 SYGVNS. V was pared by 4 bases and J by 4 bases, with 9 bases of the junction left unmatched. The CDR3 loop spans 17 amino acids. The CDR3 here is CASSALRTSGRRYEQYF. CDR3 bases: TGTGCCAGCAGTGCCCTAAGGACTAGCGGGAGGAGGTACGAGCAGTACTTC.

This chain connects TRBV2 to TRBJ2-5; 7 nucleotides agree with TRBD2. In germline, CDR1 is SNHLY, CDR2 FYNNEI. The CDR3 is made up of 11 amino acids. V shed 5 bases, J shed 9 bases, and the junction held 3 bases outside the gene matches. Written as DNA, the CDR3 is TGTGCCAGCAGTACCCGGGGGGCCCAGTACTTC. Translated: CASSTRGAQYF.

There are many counts of this clonotype. The chain couples TRBV12-5 to TRBJ1-1; D is unclear. Germline V gene data show CDR1 as LGHNT and CDR2 as FRNRAP. The CDR3 runs 14 residues. The V end was cut by 3 bases, the J end by 8 bases, with 16 bases between. The CDR3 protein is CASGLSDSPPEAFF. CDR3 nucleotide sequence: TGTGCTAGTGGTTTATCTGACTCTCCCCCAGAAGCTTTCTTT.

The rearrangement uses TRBV5-5 and TRBJ1-4; D not certain. Germline V CDR1 and CDR2: SGHKS, YYEKEE (reference sequence). Trimming cost V 2 bases and J 5 bases, with 13 bases left between them. CDR3 length: 15 residues. CDR3 in DNA: TGTGCCAGCAGCTTTTCGATCAGCCGAAATGAAAAACTGTTTTTT. Amino acids: CASSFSISRNEKLFF.

This clonotype was seen repeatedly, ten times or more. The CDR3 sequence: CASSQTQLEQYF. The DNA for the CDR3 is TGTGCCAGCAGCCAAACACAGCTCGAGCAGTACTTC. The rearrangement links TRBV3-1 to TRBJ2-7; no firm D call. This CDR3 comprises 12 residues. Germline assignment: CDR1 LGHDT and CDR2 YNNKEL (reference sequence). With 2 bases removed from V and 6 bases from J, the gap between germline ends came to 8 bases.

This clonotype was seen at least ten times. The chain links TRBV27 to TRBJ1-5; D remains unclear. This CDR3 has 12 amino acids. Trimming shortened V by 5 bases and J by 3 bases, and 5 bases separated the two germline ends. Germline V gene lookup returns CDR1 MNHEY and CDR2 SMNVEV (reference sequence). This CDR3 is CASSLPNQPQHF. As DNA, the CDR3 is TGTGCCAGCAGTCTACCCAATCAGCCCCAGCATTTT.

This clonotype was observed at least ten times. The chain employs TRBV7-8 and TRBJ2-7; 9 positions agree with TRBD2. The CDR3 is 15 residues long. The germline CDR1 and CDR2 sequences are SGHVS and FQNEAQ. Trimming took 5 bases from V and 4 from J; bases not matched to a gene: 9. CDR3 amino acids: CASSPGVAGAYEQYF. In DNA, the CDR3 is TGTGCCAGCAGCCCGGGTGTAGCGGGGGCATACGAGCAGTACTTC.

The chain employs TRBV18 and TRBJ2-7; 14 bases line up with TRBD2. The CDR3 runs to 16 residues. V shed 1 base and J 6 bases; nucleotides not matched to a gene: 5. Germline lookup yields CDR1 KGHSH and CDR2 LQKENI. CDR3 sequence reads: CASSPRGTSGGSEQYF. The CDR3 nucleotides are TGTGCCAGCTCACCACGTGGGACTAGCGGGGGTAGCGAGCAGTACTTC.

The chain couples TRBV28 to TRBJ2-1; D ambiguous. In germline, CDR1 is MDHEN, CDR2 SYDVKM. V dropped 2 bases and J dropped 8 bases, with 7 bases sitting between them. The CDR3 has 12 amino acids. The CDR3 nucleotides read TGTGCCAGCAGTTTAAACTCCGATGAGCAGTTCTTC. Its protein product is CASSLNSDEQFF.

This clonotype was seen at least ten times. V usage is TRBV7-9 and J usage is TRBJ2-7; TRBD1 matches 7 bases. From germline, CDR1 is SEHNR and CDR2 FQNEAQ (reference sequence). V lost 1 base and J lost 3; bases outside the gene matches: 6. The CDR3 extends over 15 amino acids. The CDR3 loop reads CASSLVLGTDYEQYF. The CDR3 nucleotides are TGTGCCAGCAGCTTAGTCCTGGGGACAGACTACGAGCAGTACTTC.

This clonotype was seen only a few times. DNA for the CDR3: TGTGCCAGCTCACCAGTAGCGGGGGGGCTGACAGATACGCAGTATTTT. Its translation: CASSPVAGGLTDTQYF. The chain is built from TRBV18 and TRBJ2-3, with 11 bases fitting TRBD2. Per the germline V gene, CDR1 is KGHSH and CDR2 is LQKENI. The V segment lost 2 bases and the J segment 3 bases; nucleotides outside the gene matches: 4. The CDR3 is made up of 16 amino acids.

This clonotype was counted between two and nine times. This chain connects TRBV7-2 to TRBJ2-3; maybe TRBD2 (6 bases). The CDR3 is made up of 15 amino acids. Germline values: CDR1 SGHTA, CDR2 FQGNSA. V dropped 4 bases and J dropped 8 bases, with 19 bases sitting between them. CDR3 protein: CASSSTGTPGGTQYF. CDR3 DNA sequence: TGTGCCAGCAGCTCCACCGGGACGCCCGGGGGTACGCAGTATTTT.

There are many counts of this clonotype. The chain carries TRBV19 and TRBJ1-5, with no clear D. V was clipped by 5 bases and J by 2 bases, with 13 bases between them. In germline, CDR1 is LNHDA, CDR2 SQIVND (reference sequence). This CDR3 spans 15 amino acids. The CDR3 here is CASSRTILGNQPQHF. CDR3 DNA sequence: TGTGCCAGTAGTCGAACGATCCTGGGCAATCAGCCCCAGCATTTT.

This clonotype was detected many times. The chain joins TRBV19 to TRBJ2-7; 10 bases fit TRBD1. CDR3 length equals 13 residues. Losses at the gene ends were 7 bases for V and 6 bases for J; bases not matched to a gene: 6. CDR1 and CDR2 (germline): LNHDA, SQIVND (reference sequence). The CDR3: CASTPTGGREQYF. The CDR3 DNA reads as TGTGCCAGTACTCCGACAGGGGGCCGCGAGCAGTACTTC.

In this sample, this clonotype turned up a few times. The chain couples TRBV7-2 to TRBJ1-6; TRBD1 is a possible D gene (6 bases). The CDR3 contains 16 residues. The V gene's germline CDR1 is SGHTA and CDR2 FQGNSA. V dropped 6 bases and J dropped 2 bases, with 14 bases sitting between them. The DNA for the CDR3 is TGTGCCAGCAGACAGGGAGTAGTACCCTATAATTCACCCCTCCACTTT. It specifies CASRQGVVPYNSPLHF.

This clonotype was seen at least ten times. V and J are TRBV25-1 and TRBJ2-7, with D unclear. V lost 4 bases and J lost 3, with 16 bases in between. The CDR3 contains 15 residues. In germline, CDR1 is MGHDK, CDR2 SYGVNS. The CDR3 sequence: CASSGSLTPSYEQYF. The CDR3 nucleotides are TGTGCCAGCAGTGGATCCTTAACCCCCAGCTACGAGCAGTACTTC.

This clonotype is judged medium-sized. This chain uses TRBV12-3 or TRBV12-4 with TRBJ2-7; 9 nucleotides align to TRBD2. V lost 3 bases to trimming and J lost 5 bases; unmatched junction nucleotides: 5. This CDR3 contains 14 residues. The CDR3 loop is CASSLPGLANEQYF. The CDR3, as DNA: TGTGCCAGCAGTTTGCCGGGACTAGCTAACGAGCAGTACTTC.

This clonotype occurred many times. The chain recombines TRBV7-9 with TRBJ2-3; 8 bases align to TRBD1. CDR3 size: 14 residues. Germline V gives CDR1 SEHNR, CDR2 FQNEAQ (reference sequence). The V gene end was trimmed by 4 bases and the J gene end by 7 bases; junction bases not matched to a gene: 7. This chain's CDR3 is CASSSRTGQYTQYF. The CDR3 DNA reads as TGTGCCAGCAGCTCACGGACAGGGCAGTATACGCAGTATTTT.

This clonotype has ten or more counts. The V and J genes are TRBV2 and TRBJ1-2; 9 positions agree with TRBD1. The J segment lost 2 bases and the V segment lost 4 bases, leaving 5 bases of the junction unmatched. Looked up from germline, CDR1 is SNHLY and CDR2 is FYNNEI. CDR3 length: 15 residues. CDR3 protein: CASSGGQGENYGYTF. In DNA form, the CDR3 reads TGTGCCAGCAGTGGGGGACAGGGTGAAAACTATGGCTACACCTTC.

In its sample, this clonotype was seen a few times. The chain is built from TRBV18 and TRBJ1-2; the D is unclear. CDR3 length equals 14 residues. Germline values: CDR1 KGHSH, CDR2 LQKENI. V was pared by 2 bases and J by 2 bases, with 9 bases between. CDR3 sequence reads: CASSPVGLNYGYTF. CDR3 coding DNA: TGTGCCAGCTCACCAGTAGGTCTCAACTATGGCTACACCTTC.

This clonotype has a count of ten or more. The chain has TRBV7-2 and TRBJ1-5; D not resolved. Germline CDR1 and CDR2: SGHTA and FQGNSA. Trimming stripped 2 bases from V and 1 base from J, with 3 bases between. The CDR3 is 13 amino acids. In DNA form, the CDR3 reads TGTGCCAGCAGCTTATTCAGCAATCAGCCCCAGCATTTT. It translates to CASSLFSNQPQHF.

Only a few counts were recorded for this clonotype. The chain recombines TRBV7-7 with TRBJ1-6; possibly TRBD1 for D (6 bases). The CDR3 runs 12 residues. Trimming left V 8 bases short and J 7 bases short, with 9 bases between. Germline assignment: CDR1 SSHAT and CDR2 FNYEAQ (reference sequence). The CDR3 here is CASFRGNSPLHF. The CDR3 region has the DNA TGTGCCAGCTTCAGGGGAAATTCACCCCTCCACTTT.

This clonotype occurred many times. J is TRBJ2-7 and V is TRBV25-1; no clear D gene. Trimming cost V 5 bases and J 5 bases, with 16 bases left between them. This CDR3 comprises 14 residues. The V gene's germline CDR1 is MGHDK and CDR2 SYGVNS. The CDR3 region has the DNA TGTGCCAGCAGTCCGAGGCTCGGGTCCCACGAGCAGTACTTC. Its translation is CASSPRLGSHEQYF.